Each of the 30 T cell receptor beta chains below was sequenced from the same sample in a study of healthy donors' naive CD4 and CD8 T cells. TCR libraries were built from approximately 490 ng of total RNA by linear amplification. TCRdb used MiXCR to reprocess the reads, holding one entry per CDR3 protein. The data contain approximately 200,000 distinct CDR3 sequences, over 60% of them singletons. Sequencing input: naive CD4+ and CD8+ T cells sorted from blood, pooled from several donors. The receptor source for this set is a pool of human donors in good health; the sample pools cells from several healthy donors.

In its sample, this clonotype was seen once. This chain joins TRBV6-1 and TRBJ2-1; D ambiguous. The germline gives CDR1 MNHNS, CDR2 SASEGT. Trimming removed 8 bases from V and 10 bases from J, with 24 bases in between. The length of the CDR3 is 15 residues. The CDR3 reads CASRQRTGSKSEQFF. The CDR3 coding sequence is TGTGCCAGCCGACAAAGGACGGGCAGCAAGAGCGAGCAGTTCTTC.

J is TRBJ2-1 and V is TRBV29-1; no clear D. Germline V gives CDR1 SQVTM, CDR2 ANQGSEA. The CDR3 spans 10 residues. Trimming took 8 bases from V and 5 from J, leaving 7 bases between them. The CDR3 protein is CSLADNEQFF. In nucleotides, the CDR3 is TGCAGCCTTGCTGACAATGAGCAGTTCTTC.

This rearrangement joins TRBV2 to TRBJ2-7, with 8 bases aligning to TRBD2. CDR1 is SNHLY and CDR2 is FYNNEI in the germline V gene. V was clipped by 3 bases and J by 5 bases; unmatched bases: 9. This CDR3 has 15 residues. DNA for the CDR3: TGTGCCAGCAGTGACCGACTAGCGCGAGGCGACGAGCAGTACTTC. As protein: CASSDRLARGDEQYF.

This clonotype was found a few times. The chain links TRBV13 to TRBJ2-5; D may be TRBD2 (5 bases). Trimming removed 5 bases at V and 1 base at J, with 11 bases between. CDR3 length equals 14 residues. The germline V gene encodes CDR1 PRHDT and CDR2 FYEKMQ (reference sequence). Here the CDR3 reads CASSTRDFQETQYF. Here the CDR3 DNA reads TGTGCCAGCAGCACCCGGGATTTCCAAGAGACCCAGTACTTC.

The J gene is TRBJ2-5, the V gene TRBV29-1; TRBD1 aligns across 9 bases. Trimming at V came to 5 bases and at J to 6 bases, leaving 7 bases not matched to a gene. The CDR3 runs to 13 residues. CDR1 and CDR2 from the germline V gene are SQVTM and ANQGSEA. In DNA, the CDR3 is TGCAGCGTTAGCCCGGGACAGGGACAGACCCAGTACTTC. Translating gives CSVSPGQGQTQYF.

This sequence joins TRBV19 and TRBJ2-3; D might be TRBD2 (5 bases). Germline CDR1 is LNHDA and CDR2 is SQIVND (reference sequence). The length of the CDR3 is 14 residues. V was shortened by 2 bases and J by 0 bases, with 6 bases between the two germline ends. DNA of the CDR3: TGTGCCAGTAGTATAAGGGAGAGCACAGATACGCAGTATTTT. Protein sequence: CASSIRESTDTQYF.

This clonotype appeared a single time. The chain joins TRBV6-5 to TRBJ1-1; 7 nucleotides align to TRBD1. The CDR3 totals 15 residues. The V and J ends lost 2 bases and 8 bases, in that order; junction bases with no gene match: 11. The germline gives CDR1 MNHEY, CDR2 SVGAGI. The CDR3 coding sequence is TGTGCCAGCAGTTACGCGACAAGGGGGCCAGCCGAAGCTTTCTTT. It codes for CASSYATRGPAEAFF.

This clonotype appeared a single time. This sequence joins TRBV10-3 and TRBJ2-1, with a possible D match to TRBD2 (6 bases). The CDR3 spans 15 residues. V lost 3 bases and J 4 bases, leaving 13 bases between the germline ends. Germline-derived CDR1 and CDR2 are ENHRY and SYGVKD. CDR3 amino acids: CAISDWGDEYNEQFF. In nucleotides, the CDR3 is TGTGCCATCAGTGACTGGGGGGACGAATACAATGAGCAGTTCTTC.

The chain couples TRBV29-1 to TRBJ1-1; weak D call: TRBD1 (5 bases). The germline CDR1 and CDR2 sequences are SQVTM and ANQGSEA. The V end lost 8 bases, the J end lost 1 base, and 8 bases lay between the germline ends. CDR3 length: 11 residues. This CDR3 is CSSGPNTEAFF. CDR3 DNA sequence: TGCAGCTCGGGACCGAACACTGAAGCTTTCTTT.

The chain combines TRBV6-5 with TRBJ2-7; 7 nucleotides agree with TRBD2. The CDR3 extends over 15 amino acids. Germline-derived CDR1 and CDR2 are MNHEY and SVGAGI. Trimming took 5 bases from V and 6 from J; bases not matched to a gene: 13. The CDR3 loop reads CASSPEVAGSVEQYF. As DNA, the CDR3 is TGTGCCAGCAGTCCCGAGGTAGCGGGCTCCGTCGAGCAGTACTTC.

This CDR3 is CASSADRGGPYEQYF. CDR3 in DNA: TGTGCCAGTAGCGCGGACAGGGGTGGACCCTACGAGCAGTACTTC. The chain employs TRBV19 and TRBJ2-7; the match to TRBD1 covers 9 bases. CDR1 and CDR2 from the germline V gene are LNHDA and SQIVND (reference sequence). Germline trimming cut 6 bases from V and 2 bases from J; bases unmatched to any gene: 8. The CDR3 runs to 15 residues.

The chain joins TRBV19 to TRBJ1-4, with D unresolved. Trimming removed 6 bases from V and 4 bases from J, with 9 bases in between. Germline loops: CDR1 LNHDA, CDR2 SQIVND (reference sequence). The CDR3 covers 13 residues. CDR3 in amino acids: CASRNRVNEKLFF. CDR3 sequence (DNA): TGTGCCAGTAGGAACAGAGTTAATGAAAAACTGTTTTTT.

This clonotype came up once. The chain couples TRBV6-5 to TRBJ1-6; D is possibly TRBD1 (5 bases). Trimming left V 2 bases short and J 9 bases short, with 11 bases between. Germline assignment: CDR1 MNHEY and CDR2 SVGAGI. The CDR3 is made up of 14 amino acids. This CDR3 is CASSYQGTSSPLHF. The CDR3 DNA sequence: TGTGCCAGCAGTTACCAGGGAACTAGTTCACCCCTCCACTTT.

This clonotype was detected only once. V gene TRBV30 combines with J gene TRBJ2-5; D is unresolved. The V end was cut by 1 base, the J end by 6 bases, with 6 bases between. This CDR3 is built from 11 residues. From germline, CDR1 is GTSNPN and CDR2 SVGIG (reference sequence). The CDR3 region has the DNA TGTGCCTGGAGTGGTGAAAAGACCCAGTACTTC. Protein product: CAWSGEKTQYF.

V is TRBV12-3 or TRBV12-4 and J is TRBJ2-7; a possible D gene is TRBD2 (6 bases). The CDR3 totals 14 residues. The V end lost 6 bases, the J end lost 4 bases, and 16 bases lay between the germline ends. CDR3 in DNA: TGTGCCAGCAGCGAGACCGCGGGGTATTACGAGCAGTACTTC. This sequence encodes CASSETAGYYEQYF.

The chain joins TRBV27 to TRBJ2-7; no clear D. This CDR3 is built from 12 residues. Germline V gives CDR1 MNHEY, CDR2 SMNVEV (reference sequence). V lost 6 bases and J 3 bases, leaving 9 bases between the germline ends. The CDR3 spells CASSIIGYEQYF. The CDR3 nucleotides read TGTGCCAGCAGCATTATTGGCTACGAGCAGTACTTC.

The V and J genes are TRBV7-2 and TRBJ2-3; D not certain. Germline CDR1 and CDR2: SGHTA and FQGNSA. CDR3 length: 11 amino acids. Between the trimmed V and J ends, which lost 3 bases and 8 bases, there was a span of 6 bases. The CDR3 bases are TGTGCCAGCAGCTTGGTTTCTACGCAGTATTTT. It translates to CASSLVSTQYF.

The rearrangement joins TRBV6-5 to TRBJ1-6; D not resolved. V was clipped by 6 bases and J by 8 bases, with 11 bases between them. The CDR3 has 13 residues. Germline CDR1 and CDR2: MNHEY and SVGAGI. The CDR3 is CASRLRLDSPLHF. In nucleotides, the CDR3 is TGTGCCAGCAGACTCCGCCTGGATTCACCCCTCCACTTT.

This chain joins TRBV29-1 and TRBJ1-1; 7 bases are shared with TRBD1. CDR1 SQVTM and CDR2 ANQGSEA come from the germline V gene. This CDR3 comprises 12 residues. V was pared by 4 bases and J by 7 bases, with 6 bases of the junction left unmatched. DNA of the CDR3: TGCAGCGTTGTGGGGACAGCCGGTGAAGCTTTCTTT. This sequence encodes CSVVGTAGEAFF. Together with reference TRBV29-1 and TRBJ1-1, the CDR3 gives the full variable domain: SAVISQKPSRDICQRGTSLTIQCQVDSQVTMMFWYRQQPGQSLTLIATANQGSEATYESGFVIDKFPISRPNLTFSTLTVSNMSPEDSSIYLCSVVGTAGEAFFGQGTRLTVV.

The V call is TRBV19, the J call TRBJ2-7; TRBD1 might be the D (6 bases). Germline CDR1 reads LNHDA; CDR2 reads SQIVND (reference sequence). The CDR3 length is 15 residues. V gave up 5 bases and J gave up 0 bases, with 14 bases separating them. The CDR3, as DNA: TGTGCCAGTAGTCTGGGGCAGGGGACCTCCTACGAGCAGTACTTC. Translating it yields CASSLGQGTSYEQYF.

The sample holds a few counts of this clonotype. V is TRBV29-1 and J is TRBJ1-2, with a possible D match to TRBD1 (5 bases). V was shortened by 3 bases and J by 7 bases, with 15 bases between the two germline ends. The germline CDR1 and CDR2 sequences are SQVTM and ANQGSEA. The CDR3 loop spans 13 amino acids. The DNA for the CDR3 is TGCAGCGTTGATCAGGGCGGGTTTATTGGCTACACCTTC. Protein sequence: CSVDQGGFIGYTF.

The rearrangement uses TRBV12-3 or TRBV12-4 and TRBJ2-3, with D tentatively TRBD2 (6 bases). The V and J ends lost 10 bases and 0 bases respectively, with 20 bases between them. The CDR3 totals 16 residues. The CDR3 DNA is TGTGCCACCCGGTGGCCTAGCGCTAATAGCACAGATACGCAGTATTTT. Its translation is CATRWPSANSTDTQYF.

The chain is built from TRBV6-8 and TRBJ2-7; D gene unclear. In germline, CDR1 is MNHGY, CDR2 SAAAGT. This CDR3 region has 12 residues. Trimming shortened V by 2 bases and J by 3 bases, and 5 bases separated the two germline ends. The CDR3 is CASSYQNYEQYF. CDR3 DNA sequence: TGTGCCAGCAGTTACCAGAACTACGAGCAGTACTTC.

The chain combines TRBV19 with TRBJ2-7, with D tentatively TRBD2 (6 bases). V dropped 3 bases and J dropped 0 bases, with 12 bases sitting between them. Looked up from germline, CDR1 is LNHDA and CDR2 is SQIVND (reference sequence). There are 15 residues in the CDR3. Here the CDR3 reads CASSMYSGASYEQYF. As DNA, the CDR3 is TGTGCCAGTAGTATGTATTCGGGAGCCTCCTACGAGCAGTACTTC. The whole variable domain, filled in from reference TRBV19 and TRBJ2-7, reads DGGITQSPKYLFRKEGQNVTLSCEQNLNHDAMYWYRQDPGQGLRLIYYSQIVNDFQKGDIAEGYSVSREKKESFPLTVTSAQKNPTAFYLCASSMYSGASYEQYFGPGTRLTVT.

Points on this clonotype: At one of its ends the junction is not consistent with the germline gene, which may arise from a read error. This chain uses TRBV5-6 with TRBJ2-3, with 8 bases aligning to TRBD2. The germline V gene has CDR1 SGHDT and CDR2 YYEEEE. CDR3 size: 17 residues. As DNA, the CDR3 is TGCGCCAGCAGCCAAGATATTTTAGCGGGACCCACAGATACGCAGTATTTT. Amino acid sequence: CASSQDILAGPTDTQYF.

This clonotype turned up a few times. The chain carries TRBV7-8 and TRBJ2-3; possibly TRBD1 or TRBD2 for D (5 bases each). This CDR3 region has 15 residues. Germline V CDR1 and CDR2: SGHVS, FQNEAQ. Trimming left V 3 bases short and J 6 bases short, with 16 bases between. CDR3 loop: CASSLRGAVPDTQYF. DNA for the CDR3: TGTGCCAGCAGCTTGAGGGGCGCAGTACCGGATACGCAGTATTTT.

The J gene is TRBJ1-6, the V gene TRBV18; D not certain. This CDR3 is built from 13 residues. Germline CDR1 reads KGHSH; CDR2 reads LQKENI. V shed 1 base and J shed 5 bases, with 3 bases lying between them. CDR3 DNA sequence: TGTGCCAGCTCACCACTAGATAATTCACCCCTCCACTTT. Translated: CASSPLDNSPLHF.

This chain links TRBV19 with TRBJ2-1; 8 bases align to TRBD2. Germline CDR1 LNHDA, CDR2 SQIVND (reference sequence). Germline trimming cut 9 bases from V and 5 bases from J; bases unmatched to any gene: 15. There are 16 residues in the CDR3. In DNA form, the CDR3 reads TGTGCCAGCAACCTTTATCCGGGACTAGTCGACAATGAGCAGTTCTTC. It encodes CASNLYPGLVDNEQFF.

V gene TRBV28 combines with J gene TRBJ2-7; no reliable D call. V dropped 4 bases and J dropped 6 bases, with 13 bases sitting between them. This CDR3 has 13 amino acids. CDR1 MDHEN and CDR2 SYDVKM come from the germline V gene. CDR3 sequence (DNA): TGTGCCAGCAGTTCAAGCGAGTCAGGCGAGCAGTACTTC. Its translation is CASSSSESGEQYF. Together with reference TRBV28 and TRBJ2-7, the CDR3 gives the full variable domain: DVKVTQSSRYLVKRTGEKVFLECVQDMDHENMFWYRQDPGLGLRLIYFSYDVKMKEKGDIPEGYSVSREKKERFSLILESASTNQTSMYLCASSSSESGEQYFGPGTRLTVT.

V is TRBV19 and J is TRBJ2-1; 9 bases match TRBD1. This CDR3 has 14 residues. CDR1 and CDR2 (germline): LNHDA, SQIVND (reference sequence). V lost 7 bases and J lost 4; bases outside the gene matches: 5. The CDR3 reads CASMGQGGYNEQFF. As DNA, the CDR3 is TGTGCCAGTATGGGACAGGGTGGTTACAATGAGCAGTTCTTC. Filled out from reference TRBV19 and TRBJ2-1, the complete variable domain reads DGGITQSPKYLFRKEGQNVTLSCEQNLNHDAMYWYRQDPGQGLRLIYYSQIVNDFQKGDIAEGYSVSREKKESFPLTVTSAQKNPTAFYLCASMGQGGYNEQFFGPGTRLTVL.